One T cell receptor beta chain is described in this entry. Its antigen is not known. CDR1 and CDR2 (germline): MDHEN, SYDVKM. The CDR3 extends over 15 amino acids. The ends were cut back, 2 bases at V and 7 bases at J, with 15 bases in the middle. Axillary draining lymph nodes of breast cancer patients supplied the node samples. TCRdb processed the multiplex PCR reads anew with MiXCR; each CDR3 protein has one entry. The data hold some 140,000 distinct CDR3 sequences, with 20% to 25% observed a single time. The data belong to a study of breast tumors, draining lymph nodes, adjacent tissues. Study-level points and caveats: Tumor T cell lymph node origin was a supported hypothesis, not proven. Tumor TCR diversity was below lymph nodes but above nontumor tissue. Luminal-like breast cancer showed significantly higher tumor–nontumor repertoire similarity than basal-like. Findings are consistent with lymph node origin and intratumoral expansion of most tumor T cells.

Sequenced input: axillary lymph node tissue. This TCR came from a female donor with breast cancer. Some clones in this sample may be carry-over from other donors' samples. The chain is built from TRBV28 and TRBJ1-3; D is unclear. DNA for the CDR3: TGTGCCAGCAGTTTAACGATCGCAAGGGCCAACACCATATATTTT. Translated: CASSLTIARANTIYF.